These 25 T cell receptor beta chains originate from one sample sequenced in a study of T cells in Graves' hyperthyroidism and ophthalmopathy. RNA transcripts were the template for amplifying TCR beta CDR3 regions. Researchers ran a first-round RT-PCR on the TCR CDR3 using the HTBI primer set. Each CDR3 protein is one row after TCRdb ran MiXCR on the multiplex PCR reads. The sample holds roughly 740,000 distinct CDR3 sequences, about a sixth seen once. Sequencing input: blood. The receptors derive from a man aged 18 to 30 with Graves' hyperthyroidism.

This clonotype appeared many times. The gene calls are TRBV2 and TRBJ1-4; TRBD1 aligns across 12 bases. The J segment lost 8 bases and the V segment lost 4 bases, leaving 5 bases of the junction unmatched. The CDR3 is made up of 15 amino acids. CDR1 is SNHLY and CDR2 is FYNNEI in the germline V gene. Here the CDR3 reads CASSVGTGGYEKLFF. For the CDR3, the DNA is TGTGCCAGCAGTGTTGGGACAGGGGGCTACGAAAAACTGTTTTTT. Full variable domain (remainder filled in from reference TRBV2 and TRBJ1-4): EPEVTQTPSHQVTQMGQEVILRCVPISNHLYFYWYRQILGQKVEFLVSFYNNEISEKSEIFDDQFSVERPDGSNFTLKIRSTKLEDSAMYFCASSVGTGGYEKLFFGSGTQLSVL.

The chain links TRBV7-9 to TRBJ2-7; perhaps TRBD2 as D (5 bases). The CDR3 spans 12 residues. V lost 1 base to trimming and J lost 9 bases, with 10 bases between them. From germline, CDR1 is SEHNR and CDR2 FQNEAQ (reference sequence). The CDR3 is CASSLVGGGQYF. The CDR3, as DNA: TGTGCCAGCAGCTTAGTAGGAGGAGGGCAGTACTTC.

This clonotype was observed a handful of times. The rearrangement joins TRBV7-9 to TRBJ2-7; a weak D match, TRBD2 (6 bases). Per germline, CDR1 SEHNR and CDR2 FQNEAQ (reference sequence). This CDR3 is built from 14 residues. V was pared by 9 bases and J by 5 bases, with 20 bases between. This CDR3 reads CASSRGTGPNEQYF. CDR3 coding DNA: TGTGCCAGTTCTCGGGGGACGGGGCCCAACGAGCAGTACTTC.

This clonotype was seen repeatedly, ten times or more. The chain recombines TRBV7-9 with TRBJ2-5, with a possible D match to TRBD1 (6 bases). V dropped 5 bases and J dropped 5 bases, with 18 bases sitting between them. Germline V gives CDR1 SEHNR, CDR2 FQNEAQ (reference sequence). The length of the CDR3 is 15 residues. CDR3: CASSEGQSRGETQYF. CDR3 bases: TGTGCCAGCAGCGAAGGACAGTCAAGAGGGGAGACCCAGTACTTC.

The chain links TRBV6-2 or TRBV6-3 to TRBJ2-1; D unclear. There are 16 residues in the CDR3. With 4 bases removed from V and 0 bases from J, the gap between germline ends came to 13 bases. Germline CDR1 reads MNHEY; CDR2 reads SVGEGT. This chain's CDR3 is CASSSRTSSSYNEQFF. The CDR3 coding sequence is TGTGCCAGCAGTTCGAGGACGTCGAGCTCCTACAATGAGCAGTTCTTC.

This clonotype was observed a few times. The chain joins TRBV6-1 to TRBJ2-1, with D possibly being TRBD1 (6 bases). V lost 5 bases, J lost 4 bases, and 12 bases lay in between. CDR3 size: 14 residues. Germline values: CDR1 MNHNS, CDR2 SASEGT. The CDR3: CASSLGARYNEQFF. The CDR3 DNA is TGTGCCAGCAGTTTGGGGGCACGATACAATGAGCAGTTCTTC.

The chain combines TRBV14 with TRBJ1-2; possible D gene TRBD1, 5 bases. Germline values: CDR1 SGHDN, CDR2 FVKESK. This CDR3 comprises 13 residues. Trimming shortened V by 5 bases and J by 2 bases, and 9 bases separated the two germline ends. As DNA, the CDR3 is TGTGCCAGCAGCTTCCGGGACAACTATGGCTACACCTTC. Protein sequence: CASSFRDNYGYTF.

This clonotype was seen more than once but under ten times. This rearrangement joins TRBV6-2 or TRBV6-3 to TRBJ2-3; D gene ambiguous. Germline V gene lookup returns CDR1 MNHEY and CDR2 SVGEGT. The CDR3 totals 14 residues. V lost 4 bases, J lost 2 bases, and 10 bases lay in between. CDR3 in amino acids: CASSSRSNTDTQYF. For the CDR3, the DNA is TGTGCCAGCAGTTCCCGTTCAAACACAGATACGCAGTATTTT.

This clonotype was seen only a few times. The chain couples TRBV4-3 to TRBJ2-3; 13 nucleotides match TRBD2. The ends lost 4 bases at V and 8 bases at J; junction bases unmatched: 9. The CDR3 spans 16 residues. The germline V gene encodes CDR1 LGHNA and CDR2 YSLEER. CDR3 DNA sequence: TGCGCCAGCAGCCGAGGCGGACTAGCGGGAGAAGCTACGCAGTATTTT. It encodes CASSRGGLAGEATQYF.

This clonotype was seen only a few times. The J gene is TRBJ2-3, the V gene TRBV11-2; D gene uncertain. The germline CDR1 and CDR2 sequences are SGHAT and FQNNGV. V dropped 1 base and J dropped 9 bases, with 8 bases sitting between them. The CDR3 runs 12 residues. CDR3 residues: CASSLVSGTQYF. The CDR3 nucleotides read TGTGCCAGCAGCTTAGTCTCCGGGACGCAGTATTTT.

J is TRBJ2-3 and V is TRBV28, with a possible D match to TRBD2 (7 bases). This CDR3 region has 16 residues. V lost 6 bases and J lost 4, with 20 bases in between. Germline CDR1 is MDHEN and CDR2 is SYDVKM. The CDR3 nucleotides read TGTGCCAGCAGCATTCCCCAGGGGAGGGGATCAGATACGCAGTATTTT. Translated, it gives CASSIPQGRGSDTQYF.

V is TRBV6-2 or TRBV6-3 and J is TRBJ2-1, with D maybe TRBD1 (5 bases). Looked up from germline, CDR1 is MNHEY and CDR2 is SVGEGT. The CDR3 spans 13 residues. V lost 5 bases and J lost 5, with 10 bases in between. The CDR3 here is CASSPRVDNEQFF. The DNA of the CDR3 is TGTGCCAGCAGTCCCAGGGTAGACAATGAGCAGTTCTTC.

There are a few counts of this clonotype. The V and J genes are TRBV7-9 and TRBJ2-3; 7 bases agree with TRBD2. This CDR3 region has 15 residues. Germline CDR1 SEHNR, CDR2 FQNEAQ (reference sequence). Germline trimming cut 5 bases from V and 1 base from J; bases unmatched to any gene: 6. The CDR3, as DNA: TGTGCCAGCAGCCCGCGGGGGACCCGCACAGATACGCAGTATTTT. Amino acid sequence: CASSPRGTRTDTQYF. Full variable domain (remainder filled in from reference TRBV7-9 and TRBJ2-3): DTGVSQNPRHKITKRGQNVTFRCDPISEHNRLYWYRQTLGQGPEFLTYFQNEAQLEKSRLLSDRFSAERPKGSFSTLEIQRTEQGDSAMYLCASSPRGTRTDTQYFGPGTRLTVL.

The chain employs TRBV29-1 and TRBJ2-2; D not certain. Germline CDR1 and CDR2: SQVTM and ANQGSEA. The CDR3 runs 14 residues. CDR3 nucleotide sequence: TGCGGCGCCCCGACATCAACGAACACCGGGGAGCTGTTTTTT. Its translation: CGAPTSTNTGELFF.

This clonotype was seen ten or more times. The chain has TRBV20-1 and TRBJ1-1; no clear D gene. V lost 0 bases and J lost 1, with 9 bases in between. The CDR3 covers 14 residues. Germline values: CDR1 DFQATT, CDR2 SNEGSKA (reference sequence). This CDR3 reads CSAREAGPNTEAFF. CDR3 in DNA: TGCAGTGCTAGAGAGGCAGGTCCGAACACTGAAGCTTTCTTT.

The sample holds many counts of this clonotype. This chain uses TRBV3-1 with TRBJ1-1; perhaps TRBD1 as D (5 bases). The CDR3 contains 14 residues. The V gene lost 3 bases and the J gene lost 2 bases, with 10 bases spanning the gap. CDR1 and CDR2 from the germline V gene are LGHDT and YNNKEL (reference sequence). CDR3 amino acids: CASSQTGGNTEAFF. The CDR3 DNA reads as TGTGCCAGCAGCCAGACCGGGGGAAACACTGAAGCTTTCTTT. Drawing the rest from reference TRBV3-1 and TRBJ1-1, the complete variable domain is DTAVSQTPKYLVTQMGNDKSIKCEQNLGHDTMYWYKQDSKKFLKIMFSYNNKELIINETVPNRFSPKSPDKAHLNLHINSLELGDSAVYFCASSQTGGNTEAFFGQGTRLTVV.

This clonotype was seen a handful of times. The V and J genes are TRBV27 and TRBJ2-7; the match to TRBD1 covers 10 bases. The CDR3 length is 15 residues. Trimming at V came to 3 bases and at J to 5 bases, leaving 7 bases not matched to a gene. CDR1 and CDR2 from the germline V gene are MNHEY and SMNVEV (reference sequence). CDR3 residues: CASSLRGTGVNEQYF. The DNA for the CDR3 is TGTGCCAGCAGTTTGCGAGGGACAGGGGTTAACGAGCAGTACTTC.

This clonotype occurred a few times. The chain joins TRBV7-9 to TRBJ2-2; D is perhaps TRBD2 (5 bases). This CDR3 is 17 amino acids long. Germline loops: CDR1 SEHNR, CDR2 FQNEAQ (reference sequence). The germline V and J ends were trimmed by 5 bases and 0 bases, with 16 bases remaining between them. This chain's CDR3 is CASSTPPEGTNTGELFF. The CDR3 region has the DNA TGTGCCAGCAGCACCCCCCCAGAGGGAACGAACACCGGGGAGCTGTTTTTT.

This clonotype occurred many times. The genes are TRBV12-3 or TRBV12-4 and TRBJ1-3, with D perhaps matching TRBD1 (6 bases). The CDR3 extends over 19 amino acids. Trimming took 5 bases from V and 0 from J, leaving 23 bases between them. The CDR3 is CASSPPGARHLSSGNTIYF. Written as DNA, the CDR3 is TGTGCCAGCAGTCCCCCGGGGGCCAGACACCTTTCCTCTGGAAACACCATATATTTT.

Ten or more counts support this clonotype. The rearrangement uses TRBV28 and TRBJ1-5; D not resolved. The CDR3 has 14 residues. Germline V gene lookup returns CDR1 MDHEN and CDR2 SYDVKM. The ends were cut back, 2 bases at V and 4 bases at J, with 9 bases in the middle. This CDR3 is CASSLLRENQPQHF. The CDR3 nucleotides are TGTGCCAGCAGTTTACTACGGGAAAATCAGCCCCAGCATTTT.

This clonotype was detected ten times or more. This chain connects TRBV28 to TRBJ2-1; TRBD2 agrees at 12 bases. The trim removed 8 bases at V and 4 bases at J, leaving 3 bases unmatched. Germline V CDR1 and CDR2: MDHEN, SYDVKM. The CDR3 length is 14 residues. The CDR3 nucleotides read TGTGCCAGCGAAGGACTAGCGGGGTACAATGAGCAGTTCTTC. Translating it yields CASEGLAGYNEQFF.

This clonotype occurred a few times. The chain uses TRBV5-1 and TRBJ1-4; perhaps TRBD1 as D (5 bases). The CDR3 covers 16 residues. The V gene's germline CDR1 is SGHRS and CDR2 YFSETQ. Trimming pared 4 bases from V and 5 bases from J, leaving 18 bases between. Written as DNA, the CDR3 is TGCGCCAGCAGCCGGGGGTTAGGGACTGACAATGAAAAACTGTTTTTT. Protein: CASSRGLGTDNEKLFF.

V usage is TRBV20-1 and J usage is TRBJ2-6; D unresolved. V lost 2 bases and J 4 bases, leaving 6 bases between the germline ends. Per germline, CDR1 DFQATT and CDR2 SNEGSKA (reference sequence). This CDR3 is built from 13 residues. CDR3 amino acids: CSARPPGANVLTF. The CDR3 DNA is TGCAGTGCTAGACCCCCGGGGGCCAACGTCCTGACTTTC.

This clonotype came up many times. The chain carries TRBV7-2 and TRBJ2-3; 9 nucleotides agree with TRBD2. The V gene end was trimmed by 5 bases and the J gene end by 4 bases; junction bases not matched to a gene: 7. The CDR3 covers 15 residues. CDR1 is SGHTA and CDR2 is FQGNSA in the germline V gene. The CDR3 DNA reads as TGTGCCAGCAGCACCGGTAGCGGGAGCCCAGATACGCAGTATTTT. It yields the protein CASSTGSGSPDTQYF.

The chain carries TRBV19 and TRBJ1-1; no clear D gene. Between the trimmed V and J ends, which lost 4 bases and 0 bases, there was a span of 15 bases. In germline, CDR1 is LNHDA, CDR2 SQIVND (reference sequence). This CDR3 contains 16 residues. CDR3 residues: CASSTTLRAMNTEAFF. The CDR3 nucleotides are TGTGCCAGTAGTACGACCCTGAGGGCCATGAACACTGAAGCTTTCTTT.